The clone carrying this TCR beta chain occurred a few times. Its target is unknown. TCRdb ran MiXCR on the reads and lists one entry per CDR3 protein. The sample lists more than 300,000 distinct CDR3 sequences, around a third occurring once. This CDR3 is built from 15 residues. Germline loops: CDR1 SGHNT, CDR2 YENEEA. The ends lost 2 bases at V and 5 bases at J; junction bases unmatched: 1. The data belong to a study of T cell repertoires in cytomegalovirus infection. Study-level background: Recently identified HLA-C-restricted CMV epitopes and well-studied HLA-B-restricted CMV epitopes were used by the study. Through public TCR beta signatures, both CMV infection and matching HLA type were indicated. Broader study findings: Cumulative frequency of public TCR beta families picked out carriers of CMV plus the relevant HLA. The ex vivo response was dominated by HLA-C-restricted CMV-specific TCR beta clonotypes.

This clonotype was obtained from a human donor in good health (CMV status not recorded). Some clones in this sample may be carry-over from other donors' samples. The chain is built from TRBV11-3 and TRBJ2-3, with 13 positions matching TRBD2. The starting material was cultured PBMCs, obtained from culture after CMV antigen stimulation. The CDR3 loop is CASSLWTSGRDTQYF. The CDR3 nucleotides are TGTGCCAGCAGCTTATGGACTAGCGGGAGAGATACGCAGTATTTT.